Described below is a single TCR beta chain sequence and its context. Antigen unknown. Method: immunoSEQ multiplex PCR; TCRdb's copy keeps in-frame clones and lacks some. The repertoire includes roughly 160,000 clones, around 94% of them detected once, and about 0.6% sits in the top ten. The record originates from a study of T cell responses to AZD1222 COVID-19 vaccine. The study, taken as a whole, reports: Only a handful of AZD1222 recipients, more than five in all, had baseline seropositivity. Close to half of spike-specific TCRs reportedly recognize unmutated variant regions.

V was clipped by 3 bases and J by 1 base, with 10 bases between them. Germline V gene sequence: CDR1 LNHDA, CDR2 SQIVND (reference sequence). CDR3 size: 15 residues. This sequence joins TRBV19 and TRBJ2-1; D tentatively reads TRBD1 or TRBD2 (6 bases each). This specimen was peripheral blood, taken on day 0 of AZD1222 vaccination. This TCR was sampled from an adult in good health. The CDR3 DNA sequence: TGTGCCAGTAGTATGCAGGGGAGGTCCTACAATGAGCAGTTCTTC. Translated: CASSMQGRSYNEQFF.